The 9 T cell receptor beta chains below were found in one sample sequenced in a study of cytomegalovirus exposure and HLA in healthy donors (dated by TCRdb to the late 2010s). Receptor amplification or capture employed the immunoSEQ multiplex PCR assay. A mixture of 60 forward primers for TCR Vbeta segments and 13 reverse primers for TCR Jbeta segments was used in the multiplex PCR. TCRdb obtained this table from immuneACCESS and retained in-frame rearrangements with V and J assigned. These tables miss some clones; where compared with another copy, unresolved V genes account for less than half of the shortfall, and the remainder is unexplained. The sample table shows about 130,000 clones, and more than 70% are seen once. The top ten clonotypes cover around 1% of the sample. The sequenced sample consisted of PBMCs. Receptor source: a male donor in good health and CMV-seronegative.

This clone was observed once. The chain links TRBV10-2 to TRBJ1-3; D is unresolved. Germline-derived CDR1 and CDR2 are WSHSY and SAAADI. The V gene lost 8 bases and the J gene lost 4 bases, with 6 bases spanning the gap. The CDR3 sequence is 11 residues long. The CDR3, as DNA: TGCGCCAGCCGGTCCGGAAACACCATATATTTT. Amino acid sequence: CASRSGNTIYF.

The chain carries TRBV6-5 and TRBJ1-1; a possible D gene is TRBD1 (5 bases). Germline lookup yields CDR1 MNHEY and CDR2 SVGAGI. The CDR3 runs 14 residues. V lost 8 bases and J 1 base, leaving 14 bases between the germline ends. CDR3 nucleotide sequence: TGTGCCAGCCGGCGGGGGGTCACGAACACTGAAGCTTTCTTT. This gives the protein CASRRGVTNTEAFF.

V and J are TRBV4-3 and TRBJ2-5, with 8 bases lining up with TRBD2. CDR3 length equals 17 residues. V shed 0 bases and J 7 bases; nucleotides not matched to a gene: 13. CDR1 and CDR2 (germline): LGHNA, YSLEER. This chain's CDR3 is CASSQDRYRGGRVTQYF. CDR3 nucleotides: TGCGCCAGCAGCCAAGACAGGTATCGGGGGGGGCGGGTGACCCAGTACTTC.

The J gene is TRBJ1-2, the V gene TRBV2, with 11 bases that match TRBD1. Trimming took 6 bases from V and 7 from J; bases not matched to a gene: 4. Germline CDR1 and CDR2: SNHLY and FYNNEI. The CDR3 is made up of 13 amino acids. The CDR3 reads CASSRDRGVGYTF. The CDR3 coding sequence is TGTGCCAGCAGCCGGGACAGGGGGGTTGGCTACACCTTC. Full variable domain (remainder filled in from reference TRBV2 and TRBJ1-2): EPEVTQTPSHQVTQMGQEVILRCVPISNHLYFYWYRQILGQKVEFLVSFYNNEISEKSEIFDDQFSVERPDGSNFTLKIRSTKLEDSAMYFCASSRDRGVGYTFGSGTRLTVV.

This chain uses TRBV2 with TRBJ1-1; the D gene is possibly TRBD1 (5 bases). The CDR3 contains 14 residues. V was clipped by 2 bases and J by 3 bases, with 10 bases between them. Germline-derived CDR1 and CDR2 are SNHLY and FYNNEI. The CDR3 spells CASSEQGSHTEAFF. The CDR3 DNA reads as TGTGCCAGCAGTGAACAGGGCAGTCACACTGAAGCTTTCTTT.

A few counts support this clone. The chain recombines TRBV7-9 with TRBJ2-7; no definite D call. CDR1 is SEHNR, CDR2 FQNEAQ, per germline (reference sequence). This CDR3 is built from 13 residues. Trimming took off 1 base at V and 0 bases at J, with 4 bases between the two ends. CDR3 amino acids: CASSLVISYEQYF. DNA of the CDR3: TGTGCCAGCAGCTTAGTTATCTCCTACGAGCAGTACTTC.

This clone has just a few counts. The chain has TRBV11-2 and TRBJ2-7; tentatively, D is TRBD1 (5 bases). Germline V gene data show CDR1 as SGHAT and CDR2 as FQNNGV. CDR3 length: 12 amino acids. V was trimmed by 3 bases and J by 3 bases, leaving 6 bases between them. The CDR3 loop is CASSFQGYEQYF. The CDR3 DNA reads TGTGCCAGCAGCTTTCAGGGCTACGAGCAGTACTTC.

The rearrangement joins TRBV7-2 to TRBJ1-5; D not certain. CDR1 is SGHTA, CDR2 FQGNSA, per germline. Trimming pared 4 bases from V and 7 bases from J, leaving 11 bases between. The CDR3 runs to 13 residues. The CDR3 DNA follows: TGTGCCAGCAGCTACGGGGTCGAGCAGCCCCAGCATTTT. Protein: CASSYGVEQPQHF.

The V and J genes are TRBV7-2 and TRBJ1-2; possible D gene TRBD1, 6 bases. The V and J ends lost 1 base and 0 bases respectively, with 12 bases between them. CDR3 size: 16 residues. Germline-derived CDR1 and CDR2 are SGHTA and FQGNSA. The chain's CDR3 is CASSLDHRAANYGYTF. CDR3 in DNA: TGTGCCAGCAGCTTAGACCACAGGGCCGCTAACTATGGCTACACCTTC.